The source of this T cell receptor (beta chain) is a study of blood T cell repertoires in COVID-19. Looking at the study overall: T cells, B-cell-depleted T cells, or PBMCs supplied cDNA or gDNA.

V lost 3 bases and J lost 5; bases outside the gene matches: 9. Germline CDR1 is SGDLS and CDR2 is YYNGEE. The CDR3 extends over 16 amino acids. Original processing notes: Reference gene primer amplification gave estimated nucleated cell counts. Profiled with immunoSEQ multiplex PCR; TCRdb holds only in-frame clones, not every one. V and J calls plus clone size are reproduced from that table; the DNA served to infer D and trimming. The sample records about 150,000 clones, roughly 90% being singletons. The sequence was obtained from a man in his sixties with acute or convalescent COVID-19. V usage is TRBV9 and J usage is TRBJ2-5; 11 positions agree with TRBD1. The sample comprised peripheral blood. CDR3 protein: CASSARGQGVGETQYF. For the CDR3, the DNA is TGTGCCAGCAGCGCCCGGGGACAGGGGGTAGGGGAGACCCAGTACTTC.